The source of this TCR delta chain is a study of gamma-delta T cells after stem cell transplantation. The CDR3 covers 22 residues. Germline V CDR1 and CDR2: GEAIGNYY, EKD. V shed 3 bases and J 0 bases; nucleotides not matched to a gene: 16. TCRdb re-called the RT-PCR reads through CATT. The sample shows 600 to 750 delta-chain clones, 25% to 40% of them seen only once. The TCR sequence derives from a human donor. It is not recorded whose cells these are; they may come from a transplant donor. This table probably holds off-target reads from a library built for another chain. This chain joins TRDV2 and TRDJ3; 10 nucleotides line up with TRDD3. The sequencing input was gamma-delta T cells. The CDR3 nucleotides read TGTGCCTGTGACCCGGCCCTTGTGGGGGATACAACTACCTCCTGGGACACCCGACAGATGTTTTTC. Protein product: CACDPALVGDTTTSWDTRQMFF.